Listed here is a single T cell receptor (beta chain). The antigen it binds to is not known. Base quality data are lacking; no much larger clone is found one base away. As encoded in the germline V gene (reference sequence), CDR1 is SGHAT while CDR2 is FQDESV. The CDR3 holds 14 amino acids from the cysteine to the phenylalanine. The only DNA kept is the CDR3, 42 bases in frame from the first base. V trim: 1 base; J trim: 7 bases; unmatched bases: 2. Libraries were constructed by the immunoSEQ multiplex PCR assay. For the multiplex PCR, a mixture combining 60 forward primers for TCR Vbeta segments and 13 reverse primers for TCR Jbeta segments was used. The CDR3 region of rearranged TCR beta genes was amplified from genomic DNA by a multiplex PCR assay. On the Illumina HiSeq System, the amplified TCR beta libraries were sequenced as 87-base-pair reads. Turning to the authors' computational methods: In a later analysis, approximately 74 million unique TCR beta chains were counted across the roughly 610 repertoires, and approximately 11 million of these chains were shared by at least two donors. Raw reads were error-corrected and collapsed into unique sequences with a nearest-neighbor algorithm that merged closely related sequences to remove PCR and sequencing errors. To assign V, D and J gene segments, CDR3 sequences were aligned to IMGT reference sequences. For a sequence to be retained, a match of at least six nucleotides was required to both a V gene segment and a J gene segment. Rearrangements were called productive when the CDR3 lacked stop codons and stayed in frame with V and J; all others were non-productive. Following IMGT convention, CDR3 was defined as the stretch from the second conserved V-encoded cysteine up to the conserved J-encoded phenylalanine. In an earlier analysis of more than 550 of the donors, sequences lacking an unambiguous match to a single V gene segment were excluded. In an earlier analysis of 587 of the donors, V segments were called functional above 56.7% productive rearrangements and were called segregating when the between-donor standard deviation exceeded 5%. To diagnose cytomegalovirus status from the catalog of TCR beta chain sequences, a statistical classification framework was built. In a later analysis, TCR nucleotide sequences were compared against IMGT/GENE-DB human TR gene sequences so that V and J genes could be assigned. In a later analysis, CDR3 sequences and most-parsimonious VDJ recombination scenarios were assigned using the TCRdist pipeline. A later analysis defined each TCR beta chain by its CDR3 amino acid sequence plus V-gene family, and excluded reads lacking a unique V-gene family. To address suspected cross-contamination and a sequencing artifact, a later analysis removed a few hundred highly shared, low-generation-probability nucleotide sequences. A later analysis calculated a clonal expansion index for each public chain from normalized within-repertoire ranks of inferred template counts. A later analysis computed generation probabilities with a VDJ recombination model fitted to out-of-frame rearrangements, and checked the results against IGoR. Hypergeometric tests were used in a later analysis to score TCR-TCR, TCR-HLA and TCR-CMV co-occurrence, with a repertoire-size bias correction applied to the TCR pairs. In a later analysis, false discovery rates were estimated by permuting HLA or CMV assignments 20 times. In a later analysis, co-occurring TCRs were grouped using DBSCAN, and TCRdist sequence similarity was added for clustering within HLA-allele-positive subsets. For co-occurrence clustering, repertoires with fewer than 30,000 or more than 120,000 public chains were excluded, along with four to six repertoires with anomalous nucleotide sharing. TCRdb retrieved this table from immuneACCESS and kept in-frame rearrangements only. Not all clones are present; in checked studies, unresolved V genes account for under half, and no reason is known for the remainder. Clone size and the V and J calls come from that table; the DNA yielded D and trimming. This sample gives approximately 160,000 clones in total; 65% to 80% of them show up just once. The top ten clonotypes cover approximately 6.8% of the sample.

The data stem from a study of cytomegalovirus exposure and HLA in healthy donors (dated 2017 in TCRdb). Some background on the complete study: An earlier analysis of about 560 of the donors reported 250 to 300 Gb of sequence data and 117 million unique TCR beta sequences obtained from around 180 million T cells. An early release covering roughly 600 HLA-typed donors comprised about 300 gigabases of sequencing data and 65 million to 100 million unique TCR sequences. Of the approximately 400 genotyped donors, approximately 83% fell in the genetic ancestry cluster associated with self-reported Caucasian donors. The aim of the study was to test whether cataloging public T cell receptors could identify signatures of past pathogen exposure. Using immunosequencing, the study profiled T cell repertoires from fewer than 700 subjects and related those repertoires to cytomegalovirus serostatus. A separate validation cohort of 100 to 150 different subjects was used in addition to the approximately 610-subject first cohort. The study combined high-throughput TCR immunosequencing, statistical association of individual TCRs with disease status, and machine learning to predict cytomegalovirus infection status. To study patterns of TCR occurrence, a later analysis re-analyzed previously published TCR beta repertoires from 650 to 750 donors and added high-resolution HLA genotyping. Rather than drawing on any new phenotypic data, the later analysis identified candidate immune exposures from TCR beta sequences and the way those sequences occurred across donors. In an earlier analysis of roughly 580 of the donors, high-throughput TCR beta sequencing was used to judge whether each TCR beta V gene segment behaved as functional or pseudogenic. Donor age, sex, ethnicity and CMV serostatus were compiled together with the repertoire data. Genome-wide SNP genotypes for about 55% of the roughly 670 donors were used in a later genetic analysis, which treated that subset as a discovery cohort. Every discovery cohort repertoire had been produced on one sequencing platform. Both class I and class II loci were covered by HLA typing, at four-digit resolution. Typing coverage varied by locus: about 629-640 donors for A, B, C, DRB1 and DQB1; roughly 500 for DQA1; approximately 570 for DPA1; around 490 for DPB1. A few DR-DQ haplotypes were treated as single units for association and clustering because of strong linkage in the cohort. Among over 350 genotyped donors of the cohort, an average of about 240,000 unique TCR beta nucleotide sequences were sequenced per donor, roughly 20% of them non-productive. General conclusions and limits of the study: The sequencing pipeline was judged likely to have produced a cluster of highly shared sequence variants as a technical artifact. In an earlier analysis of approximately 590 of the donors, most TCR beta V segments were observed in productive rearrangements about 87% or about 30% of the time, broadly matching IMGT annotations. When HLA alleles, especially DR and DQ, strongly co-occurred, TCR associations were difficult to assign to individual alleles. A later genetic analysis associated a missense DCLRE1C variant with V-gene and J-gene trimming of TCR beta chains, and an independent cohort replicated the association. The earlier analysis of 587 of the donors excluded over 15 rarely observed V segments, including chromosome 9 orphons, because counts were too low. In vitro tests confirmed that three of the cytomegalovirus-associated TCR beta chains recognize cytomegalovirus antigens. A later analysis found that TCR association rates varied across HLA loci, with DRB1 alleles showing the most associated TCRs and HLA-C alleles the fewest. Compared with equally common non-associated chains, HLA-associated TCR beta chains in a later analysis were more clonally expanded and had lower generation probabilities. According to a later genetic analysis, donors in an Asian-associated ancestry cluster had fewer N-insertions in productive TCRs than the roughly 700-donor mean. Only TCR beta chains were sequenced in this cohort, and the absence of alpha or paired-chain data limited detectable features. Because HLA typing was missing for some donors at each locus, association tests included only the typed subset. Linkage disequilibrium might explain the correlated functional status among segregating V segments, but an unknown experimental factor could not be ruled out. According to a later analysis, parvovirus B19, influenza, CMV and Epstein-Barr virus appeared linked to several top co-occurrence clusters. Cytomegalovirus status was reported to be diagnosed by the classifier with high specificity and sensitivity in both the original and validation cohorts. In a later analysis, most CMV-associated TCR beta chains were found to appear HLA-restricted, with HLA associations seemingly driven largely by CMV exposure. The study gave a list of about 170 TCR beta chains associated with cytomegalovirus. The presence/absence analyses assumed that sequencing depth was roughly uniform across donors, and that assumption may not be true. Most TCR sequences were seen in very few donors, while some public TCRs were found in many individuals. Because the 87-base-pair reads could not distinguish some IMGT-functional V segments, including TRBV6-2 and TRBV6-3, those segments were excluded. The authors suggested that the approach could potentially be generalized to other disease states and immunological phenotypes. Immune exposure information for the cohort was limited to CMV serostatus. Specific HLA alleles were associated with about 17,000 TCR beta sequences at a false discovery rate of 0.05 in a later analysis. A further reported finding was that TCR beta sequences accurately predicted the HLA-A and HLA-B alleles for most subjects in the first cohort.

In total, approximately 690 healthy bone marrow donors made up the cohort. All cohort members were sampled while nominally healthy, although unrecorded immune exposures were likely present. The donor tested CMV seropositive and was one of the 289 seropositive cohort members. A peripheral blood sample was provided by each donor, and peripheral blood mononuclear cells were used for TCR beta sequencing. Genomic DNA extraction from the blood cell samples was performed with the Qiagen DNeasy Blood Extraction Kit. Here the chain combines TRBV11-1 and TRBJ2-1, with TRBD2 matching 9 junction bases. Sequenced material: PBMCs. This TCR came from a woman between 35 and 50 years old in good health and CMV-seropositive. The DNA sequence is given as TGTGCCAGCAGCTTAGGCGGGGGGGCAAATGAGCAGTTCTTC. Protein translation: CASSLGGGANEQFF.